This section outlines one T cell receptor beta chain sequence together with its context. This sample is drawn from a study of blood T cell repertoires in COVID-19. About the study: The samples span acute and convalescent COVID-19 from the United States, Italy and Spain. Nucleic acid was either cDNA or gDNA, and it came from T cells, B-cell-depleted T cells, or PBMCs.

Trimming at V came to 5 bases and at J to 6 bases, leaving 11 bases not matched to a gene. The CDR3 consists of 16 residues. The germline CDR1 and CDR2 sequences are SGHTA and FQGNSA. Methods used by the authors: Amplified reference gene primers provided the basis for estimating nucleated cell counts. The method was immunoSEQ multiplex PCR; TCRdb's version includes in-frame clones alone and lacks a portion of them. D and trimming come from the DNA, and the V and J calls and clone size come from that table. This repertoire shows roughly 110,000 clones, more than 75% found once; its top ten account for about 8.1%.

This clonotype originated in a woman in her forties with acute or convalescent COVID-19. The J gene is TRBJ2-3, the V gene TRBV7-2; 10 bases fit TRBD2. The sequencing sample was made of peripheral blood. CDR3 DNA sequence: TGTGCCAGCAGCCGTCAGGGAGCGGGGGGGACCGATACGCAGTATTTT. It encodes CASSRQGAGGTDTQYF.